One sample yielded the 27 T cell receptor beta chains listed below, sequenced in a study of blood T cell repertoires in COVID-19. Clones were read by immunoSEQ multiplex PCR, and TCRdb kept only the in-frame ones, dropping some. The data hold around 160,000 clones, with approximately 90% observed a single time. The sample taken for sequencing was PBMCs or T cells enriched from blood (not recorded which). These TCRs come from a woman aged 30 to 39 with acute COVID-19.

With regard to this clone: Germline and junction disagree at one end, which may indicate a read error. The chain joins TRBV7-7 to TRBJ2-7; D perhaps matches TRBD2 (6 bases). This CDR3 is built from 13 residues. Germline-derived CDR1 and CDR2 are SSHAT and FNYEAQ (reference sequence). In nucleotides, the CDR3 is TGTGCTAGCAGCTTAGAATGGGGGGATGAGCAGTACTTC. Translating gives CASSLEWGDEQYF.

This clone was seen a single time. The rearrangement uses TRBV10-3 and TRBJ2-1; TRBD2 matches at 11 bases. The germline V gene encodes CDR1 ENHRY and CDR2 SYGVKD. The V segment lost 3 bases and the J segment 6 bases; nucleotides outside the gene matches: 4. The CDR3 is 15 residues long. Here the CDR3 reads CAISDLAGGSNEQFF. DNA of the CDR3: TGTGCCATCAGTGACTTAGCGGGAGGGTCCAATGAGCAGTTCTTC.

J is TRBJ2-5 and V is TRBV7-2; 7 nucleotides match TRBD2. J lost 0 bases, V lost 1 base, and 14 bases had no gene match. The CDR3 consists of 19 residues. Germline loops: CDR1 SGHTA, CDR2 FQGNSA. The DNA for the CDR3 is TGTGCCAGCAGCTTAGTGAACGGCGCGAGCGGGATCGACCAAGAGACCCAGTACTTC. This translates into CASSLVNGASGIDQETQYF.

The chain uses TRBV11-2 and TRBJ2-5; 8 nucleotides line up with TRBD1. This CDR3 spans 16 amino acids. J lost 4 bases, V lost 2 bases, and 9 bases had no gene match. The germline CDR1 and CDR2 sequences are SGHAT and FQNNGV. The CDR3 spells CASSLQGAPLGETQYF. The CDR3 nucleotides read TGTGCCAGCAGCTTACAGGGGGCGCCCCTGGGAGAGACCCAGTACTTC.

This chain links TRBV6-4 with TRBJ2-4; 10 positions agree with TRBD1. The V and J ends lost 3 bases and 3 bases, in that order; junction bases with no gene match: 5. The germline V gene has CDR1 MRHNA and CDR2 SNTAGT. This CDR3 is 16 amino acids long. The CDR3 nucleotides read TGTGCCAGCAGTGAAATGACAGGGGGCGGCAAAAACATTCAGTACTTC. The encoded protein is CASSEMTGGGKNIQYF.

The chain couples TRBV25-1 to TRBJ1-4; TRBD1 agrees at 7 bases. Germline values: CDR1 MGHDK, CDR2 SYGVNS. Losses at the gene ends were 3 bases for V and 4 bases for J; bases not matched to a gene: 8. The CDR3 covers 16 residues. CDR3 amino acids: CASSDQPGQLNEKLFF. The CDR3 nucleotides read TGTGCCAGCAGTGACCAGCCGGGACAGCTTAATGAAAAACTGTTTTTT.

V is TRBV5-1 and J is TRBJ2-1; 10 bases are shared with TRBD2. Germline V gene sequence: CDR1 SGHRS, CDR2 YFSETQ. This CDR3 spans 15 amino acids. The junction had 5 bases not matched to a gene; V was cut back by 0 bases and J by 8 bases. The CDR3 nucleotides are TGCGCCAGCAGCTTGGCCCCTAGCGGGAGCGATGAGCAGTTCTTC. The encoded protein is CASSLAPSGSDEQFF.

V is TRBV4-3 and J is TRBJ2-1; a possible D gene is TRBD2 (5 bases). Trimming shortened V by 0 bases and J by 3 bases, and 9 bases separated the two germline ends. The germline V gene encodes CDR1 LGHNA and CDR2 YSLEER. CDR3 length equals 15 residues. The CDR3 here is CASSQDPAVYNEQFF. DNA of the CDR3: TGCGCCAGCAGCCAAGACCCAGCGGTCTACAATGAGCAGTTCTTC.

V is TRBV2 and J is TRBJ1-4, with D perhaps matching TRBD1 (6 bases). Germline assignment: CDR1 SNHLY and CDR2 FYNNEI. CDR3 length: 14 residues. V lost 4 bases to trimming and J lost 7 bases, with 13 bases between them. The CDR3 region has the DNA TGTGCCAGCAGTGTTCGGACAGTGGGTGAAAAACTGTTTTTT. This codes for CASSVRTVGEKLFF.

The DNA of the CDR3 is TGTGCCAGCAGCCCGCGGGACAGCTCCTATAATTCACCCCTCCACTTT. As protein: CASSPRDSSYNSPLHF. The chain is built from TRBV9 and TRBJ1-6; 7 bases map to TRBD1. V was pared by 4 bases and J by 0 bases, with 4 bases of the junction left unmatched. CDR1 is SGDLS and CDR2 is YYNGEE in the germline V gene. The CDR3 has 16 amino acids. Full variable domain (outside the CDR3, taken from reference TRBV9 and TRBJ1-6): DSGVTQTPKHLITATGQRVTLRCSPRSGDLSVYWYQQSLDQGLQFLIQYYNGEERAKGNILERFSAQQFPDLHSELNLSSLELGDSALYFCASSPRDSSYNSPLHFGNGTRLTVT.

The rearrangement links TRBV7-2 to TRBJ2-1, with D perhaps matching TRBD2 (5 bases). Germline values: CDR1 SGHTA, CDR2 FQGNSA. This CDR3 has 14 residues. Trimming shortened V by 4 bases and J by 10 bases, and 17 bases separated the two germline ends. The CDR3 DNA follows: TGTGCCAGCAGCTCAATGCTAGATTCGGGAGAGCAGTTCTTC. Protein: CASSSMLDSGEQFF. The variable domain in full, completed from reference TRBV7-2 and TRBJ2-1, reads GAGVSQSPSNKVTEKGKDVELRCDPISGHTALYWYRQSLGQGLEFLIYFQGNSAPDKSGLPSDRFSAERTGGSVSTLTIQRTQQEDSAVYLCASSSMLDSGEQFFGPGTRLTVL.

CDR3 sequence (DNA): TGCAGCGTTGAAAATTCAGGGCAGGGGGGTAACAATGAGCAGTTCTTC. Its protein is CSVENSGQGGNNEQFF. The chain combines TRBV29-1 with TRBJ2-1, with a possible D match to TRBD1 (7 bases). This CDR3 comprises 16 residues. V gave up 2 bases and J gave up 5 bases, with 19 bases separating them. The V gene's germline CDR1 is SQVTM and CDR2 ANQGSEA.

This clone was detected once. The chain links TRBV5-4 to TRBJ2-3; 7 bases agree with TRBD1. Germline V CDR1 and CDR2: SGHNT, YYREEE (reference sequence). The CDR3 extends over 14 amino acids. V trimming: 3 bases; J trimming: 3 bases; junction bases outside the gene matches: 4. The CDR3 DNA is TGTGCCAGCAGCTCACGACAGGGAACAGATACGCAGTATTTT. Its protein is CASSSRQGTDTQYF.

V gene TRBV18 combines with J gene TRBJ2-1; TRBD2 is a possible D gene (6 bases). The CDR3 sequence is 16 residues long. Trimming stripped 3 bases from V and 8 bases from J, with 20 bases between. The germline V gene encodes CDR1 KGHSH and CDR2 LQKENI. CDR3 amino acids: CASSPTSGPGDHEQFF. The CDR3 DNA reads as TGTGCCAGCTCACCGACATCCGGTCCGGGGGATCATGAGCAGTTCTTC.

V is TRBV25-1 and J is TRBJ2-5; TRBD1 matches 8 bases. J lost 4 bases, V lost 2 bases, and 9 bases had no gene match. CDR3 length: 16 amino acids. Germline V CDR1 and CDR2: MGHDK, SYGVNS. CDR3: CASSERGQGARETQYF. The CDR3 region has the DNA TGTGCCAGCAGTGAAAGGGGGCAGGGGGCGCGAGAGACCCAGTACTTC.

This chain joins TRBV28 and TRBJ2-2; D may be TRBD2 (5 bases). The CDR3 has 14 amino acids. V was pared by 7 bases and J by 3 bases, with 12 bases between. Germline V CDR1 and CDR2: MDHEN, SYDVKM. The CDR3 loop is CASTRAPDTGELFF. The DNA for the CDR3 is TGTGCCAGCACGAGGGCCCCGGACACCGGGGAGCTGTTTTTT.

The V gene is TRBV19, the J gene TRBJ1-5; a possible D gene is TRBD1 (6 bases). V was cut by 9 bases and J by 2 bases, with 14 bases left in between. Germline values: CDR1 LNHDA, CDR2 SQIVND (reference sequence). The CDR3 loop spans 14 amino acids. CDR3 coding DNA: TGTGCCAGCCGTACAGGGTTGCGCAATCAGCCCCAGCATTTT. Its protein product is CASRTGLRNQPQHF. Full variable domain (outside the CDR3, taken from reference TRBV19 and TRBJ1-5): DGGITQSPKYLFRKEGQNVTLSCEQNLNHDAMYWYRQDPGQGLRLIYYSQIVNDFQKGDIAEGYSVSREKKESFPLTVTSAQKNPTAFYLCASRTGLRNQPQHFGDGTRLSIL.

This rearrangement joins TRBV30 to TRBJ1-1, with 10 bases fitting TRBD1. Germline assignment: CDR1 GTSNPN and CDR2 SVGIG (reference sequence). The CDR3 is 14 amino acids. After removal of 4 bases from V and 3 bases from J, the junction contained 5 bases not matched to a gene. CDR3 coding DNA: TGTGCCTGGATCGCTGGACAGGGGGACACTGAAGCTTTCTTT. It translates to CAWIAGQGDTEAFF.

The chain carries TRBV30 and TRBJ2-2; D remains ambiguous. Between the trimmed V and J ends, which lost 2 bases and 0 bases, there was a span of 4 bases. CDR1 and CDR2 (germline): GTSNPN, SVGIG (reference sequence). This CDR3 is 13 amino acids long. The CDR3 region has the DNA TGTGCCTGGAGTTATTCGAACACCGGGGAGCTGTTTTTT. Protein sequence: CAWSYSNTGELFF.

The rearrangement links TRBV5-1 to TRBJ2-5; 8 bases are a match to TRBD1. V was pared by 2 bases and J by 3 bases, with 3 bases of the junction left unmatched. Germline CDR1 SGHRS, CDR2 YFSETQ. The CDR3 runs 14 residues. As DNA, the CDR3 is TGCGCCAGCAGCTTAGGACAGGGAAAAGAGACCCAGTACTTC. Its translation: CASSLGQGKETQYF.

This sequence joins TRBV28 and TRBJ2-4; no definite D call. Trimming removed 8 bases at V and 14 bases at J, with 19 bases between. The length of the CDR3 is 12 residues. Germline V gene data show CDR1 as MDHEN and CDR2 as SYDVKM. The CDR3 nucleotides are TGTGCCAGCTCCTCTCGAGTCGCAGGAAAGTACTTC. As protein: CASSSRVAGKYF.

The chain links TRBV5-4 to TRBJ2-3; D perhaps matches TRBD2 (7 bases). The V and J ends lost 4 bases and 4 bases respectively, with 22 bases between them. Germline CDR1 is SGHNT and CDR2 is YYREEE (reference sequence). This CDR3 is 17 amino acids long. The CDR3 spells CASSGAGVSPGADTQYF. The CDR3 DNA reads TGTGCCAGCAGCGGGGCGGGAGTGAGTCCAGGGGCAGATACGCAGTATTTT.

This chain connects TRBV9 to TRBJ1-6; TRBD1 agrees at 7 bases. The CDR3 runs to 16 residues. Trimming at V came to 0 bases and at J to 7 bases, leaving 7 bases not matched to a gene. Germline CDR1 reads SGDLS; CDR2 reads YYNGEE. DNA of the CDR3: TGTGCCAGCAGCGTAGGAGGCGACAGGGTAAATTCACCCCTCCACTTT. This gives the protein CASSVGGDRVNSPLHF.

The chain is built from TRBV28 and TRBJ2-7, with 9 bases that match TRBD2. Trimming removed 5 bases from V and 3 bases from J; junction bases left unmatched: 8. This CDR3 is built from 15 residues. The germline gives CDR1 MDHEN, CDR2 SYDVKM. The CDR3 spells CASSPPSSGDYEQYF. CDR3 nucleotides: TGTGCCAGCAGTCCTCCCTCTAGCGGGGACTACGAGCAGTACTTC.

The CDR3 here is CASHSGRISGELFF. The CDR3 DNA is TGTGCCAGCCACAGCGGGAGGATCTCCGGGGAGCTGTTTTTT. The chain uses TRBV18 and TRBJ2-2; 9 bases align to TRBD2. From germline, CDR1 is KGHSH and CDR2 LQKENI. The CDR3 totals 14 residues. The V and J ends lost 8 bases and 6 bases, in that order; junction bases with no gene match: 7.

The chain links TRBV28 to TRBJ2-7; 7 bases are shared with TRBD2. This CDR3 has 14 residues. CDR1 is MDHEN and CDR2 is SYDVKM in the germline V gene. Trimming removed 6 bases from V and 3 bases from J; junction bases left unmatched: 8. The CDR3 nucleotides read TGTGCCAGCAGAGTCCACAGGACTAGCTACGAGCAGTACTTC. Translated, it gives CASRVHRTSYEQYF.

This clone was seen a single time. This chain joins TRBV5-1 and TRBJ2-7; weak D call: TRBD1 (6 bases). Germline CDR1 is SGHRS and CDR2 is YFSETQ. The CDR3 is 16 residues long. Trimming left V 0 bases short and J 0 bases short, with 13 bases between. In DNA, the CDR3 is TGCGCCAGCAGCTTGGGAGGGACGGACAGCTCCTACGAGCAGTACTTC. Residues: CASSLGGTDSSYEQYF.